The 30 T cell receptor beta chains presented below share a single source sample, sequenced in a study of CD8 T cells in ankylosing spondylitis. TCRdb re-called the 5' RACE reads through MiXCR, storing one row per CDR3 protein. This table holds approximately 28,000 distinct CDR3 sequences, approximately 8% found once. Material: blood. These receptors all stem from a male donor with ankylosing spondylitis or in good health (not recorded which).

This clonotype was counted many times. The V gene is TRBV28, the J gene TRBJ2-1; D possibly uses TRBD1 or TRBD2 (5 bases each). This CDR3 has 14 amino acids. Trimming took off 5 bases at V and 2 bases at J, with 10 bases between the two ends. Germline CDR1 reads MDHEN; CDR2 reads SYDVKM. The CDR3 DNA reads TGTGCCAGCAGTCCTCGGGGCCCCTACAATGAGCAGTTCTTC. This encodes CASSPRGPYNEQFF.

This clonotype came up many times. The chain employs TRBV5-1 and TRBJ2-1; the match to TRBD2 covers 7 bases. This CDR3 has 16 residues. V lost 2 bases and J lost 0; bases outside the gene matches: 5. Germline lookup yields CDR1 SGHRS and CDR2 YFSETQ. The CDR3 DNA is TGCGCCAGCAGCTTCCAGCGGGGCAGCTCCTACAATGAGCAGTTCTTC. Encoded protein: CASSFQRGSSYNEQFF. The full variable domain, in which reference TRBV5-1 and TRBJ2-1 provide the parts outside the CDR3, is KAGVTQTPRYLIKTRGQQVTLSCSPISGHRSVSWYQQTPGQGLQFLFEYFSETQRNKGNFPGRFSGRQFSNSRSEMNVSTLELGDSALYLCASSFQRGSSYNEQFFGPGTRLTVL.

As DNA, the CDR3 is TGTGCCAGTAGTATTGCGTTGATGAACACTGAAGCTTTCTTT. Its translation: CASSIALMNTEAFF. The chain couples TRBV19 to TRBJ1-1; D ambiguous. This CDR3 comprises 14 residues. Germline CDR1 is LNHDA and CDR2 is SQIVND (reference sequence). V dropped 3 bases and J dropped 0 bases, with 8 bases sitting between them.

There are many counts of this clonotype. The chain carries TRBV28 and TRBJ1-5, with D hard to call. The CDR3 covers 15 residues. Germline values: CDR1 MDHEN, CDR2 SYDVKM. V lost 4 bases, J lost 2 bases, and 12 bases lay in between. CDR3 sequence (DNA): TGTGCCAGCAGTTCTGCGGGAGGAGGCAATCAGCCCCAGCATTTT. Translated: CASSSAGGGNQPQHF.

The gene calls are TRBV11-2 and TRBJ2-1, with D hard to call. The length of the CDR3 is 13 residues. With 1 base removed from V and 9 bases from J, the gap between germline ends came to 10 bases. CDR1 and CDR2 from the germline V gene are SGHAT and FQNNGV. In DNA form, the CDR3 reads TGTGCCAGCAGCTTAGGCTATTCAGGTGAGCAGTTCTTC. Residues: CASSLGYSGEQFF.

J is TRBJ2-7 and V is TRBV20-1; 7 nucleotides agree with TRBD1. This CDR3 comprises 13 residues. V shed 1 base and J 3 bases; nucleotides not matched to a gene: 3. Germline V lookup: CDR1 DFQATT, CDR2 SNEGSKA (reference sequence). CDR3: CSARVRTGYEQYF. CDR3 bases: TGCAGTGCTAGAGTAAGGACAGGCTACGAGCAGTACTTC.

This rearrangement joins TRBV7-6 to TRBJ1-3, with D uncertain. The germline CDR1 and CDR2 sequences are SGHVS and FNYEAQ. CDR3 length equals 15 residues. With 0 bases removed from V and 0 bases from J, the gap between germline ends came to 6 bases. DNA for the CDR3: TGTGCCAGCAGCTTAGCCGGCCGCTCTGGAAACACCATATATTTT. Translation gives CASSLAGRSGNTIYF.

The sample holds many counts of this clonotype. At one boundary the junction diverges from the germline segment, which might be a read error. This chain uses TRBV6-2 or TRBV6-3 with TRBJ2-2, with 9 bases aligning to TRBD1. Germline assignment: CDR1 MNHEY and CDR2 SVGEGT. The CDR3 is 12 residues long. CDR3 bases: TGTGCCAGCAGTGACCGGACAGGGGTGCTGTTTTTT. Its translation: CASSDRTGVLFF.

This sequence joins TRBV2 and TRBJ2-1, with 9 positions matching TRBD1. Germline V gives CDR1 SNHLY, CDR2 FYNNEI. This CDR3 contains 15 residues. Unmatched junction bases numbered 6, after V lost 5 bases and J lost 4 bases. The chain's CDR3 is CASSYTGQGYNEQFF. CDR3 nucleotide sequence: TGTGCCAGCAGTTACACAGGACAGGGGTACAATGAGCAGTTCTTC. Combining the CDR3 with reference TRBV2 and TRBJ2-1 gives the whole variable domain EPEVTQTPSHQVTQMGQEVILRCVPISNHLYFYWYRQILGQKVEFLVSFYNNEISEKSEIFDDQFSVERPDGSNFTLKIRSTKLEDSAMYFCASSYTGQGYNEQFFGPGTRLTVL.

The chain is built from TRBV3-1 and TRBJ2-3; unclear D gene. Germline-derived CDR1 and CDR2 are LGHDT and YNNKEL (reference sequence). V was pared by 1 base and J by 1 base, with 3 bases between. The CDR3 consists of 13 residues. CDR3 nucleotide sequence: TGTGCCAGCAGCCAAGCCCGCACAGATACGCAGTATTTT. The encoded protein is CASSQARTDTQYF.

The J gene is TRBJ2-3, the V gene TRBV7-2, with TRBD2 as a possible D gene (5 bases). The V gene lost 3 bases and the J gene lost 3 bases, with 7 bases spanning the gap. CDR1 and CDR2 from the germline V gene are SGHTA and FQGNSA. This CDR3 spans 13 amino acids. The CDR3 DNA is TGTGCCAGCAGCTTGCCGGGAACAGATACGCAGTATTTT. This codes for CASSLPGTDTQYF.

The sample holds a few counts of this clonotype. The J gene is TRBJ2-2, the V gene TRBV4-3; 7 nucleotides match TRBD1. The CDR3 is 12 amino acids. J lost 7 bases, V lost 8 bases, and 4 bases had no gene match. Germline CDR1 LGHNA, CDR2 YSLEER. The CDR3 spells CASRAGGGELFF. In DNA form, the CDR3 reads TGCGCCAGCCGGGCAGGGGGCGGGGAGCTGTTTTTT.

This clonotype has a handful of counts. The chain joins TRBV20-1 to TRBJ2-3; tentatively, D is TRBD1 or TRBD2 (5 bases each). CDR3 size: 16 residues. Deletions cut 2 bases from V and 3 bases from J, with 18 bases between. Germline CDR1 and CDR2: DFQATT and SNEGSKA (reference sequence). The CDR3 region has the DNA TGCAGTGCTAGACGGGCTCTGGGACGGCGGACAGATACGCAGTATTTT. Translated: CSARRALGRRTDTQYF.

This chain joins TRBV27 and TRBJ2-3; D tentatively fits TRBD1 or TRBD2 (5 bases each). CDR1 is MNHEY, CDR2 SMNVEV, per germline (reference sequence). Trimming cost V 1 base and J 2 bases, with 10 bases left between them. The CDR3 sequence is 15 residues long. The CDR3 nucleotides read TGTGCCAGCAGTTTATACGGGACCTACACAGATACGCAGTATTTT. Its translation is CASSLYGTYTDTQYF.

This clonotype showed up just a few times. V gene TRBV9 combines with J gene TRBJ1-4; D gene ambiguous. V dropped 0 bases and J dropped 0 bases, with 3 bases sitting between them. This CDR3 region has 14 residues. CDR1 and CDR2 (germline): SGDLS, YYNGEE. CDR3 bases: TGTGCCAGCAGCGTAGATCCAACTAATGAAAAACTGTTTTTT. This codes for CASSVDPTNEKLFF.

This rearrangement joins TRBV18 to TRBJ1-1; D not resolved. V lost 3 bases and J lost 1, with 12 bases in between. The CDR3 consists of 15 residues. CDR1 and CDR2 (germline): KGHSH, LQKENI. CDR3 sequence reads: CASSPGVDKNTEAFF. DNA for the CDR3: TGTGCCAGCTCACCCGGTGTAGATAAGAACACTGAAGCTTTCTTT.

The V call is TRBV5-1, the J call TRBJ1-6, with TRBD1 matching over 7 bases. V lost 4 bases, J lost 6 bases, and 10 bases stayed unmatched. Germline V gene sequence: CDR1 SGHRS, CDR2 YFSETQ. This CDR3 comprises 16 residues. CDR3 nucleotides: TGCGCCAGCAGCCGGATAGGGGGCTCTTTTAATTCACCCCTCCACTTT. Its translation is CASSRIGGSFNSPLHF.

This clonotype showed up many times. The rearrangement links TRBV11-2 to TRBJ2-1; TRBD2 matches at 12 bases. Germline V gene lookup returns CDR1 SGHAT and CDR2 FQNNGV. The J segment lost 0 bases and the V segment lost 3 bases, leaving 9 bases of the junction unmatched. This CDR3 is built from 19 residues. The CDR3 reads CASSLGRTSGDSSYNEQFF. DNA of the CDR3: TGTGCCAGCAGCTTGGGCAGGACTAGCGGGGATAGCTCCTACAATGAGCAGTTCTTC. The full variable domain, rest sourced from reference TRBV11-2 and TRBJ2-1, is EAGVAQSPRYKIIEKRQSVAFWCNPISGHATLYWYQQILGQGPKLLIQFQNNGVVDDSQLPKDRFSAERLKGVDSTLKIQPAKLEDSAVYLCASSLGRTSGDSSYNEQFFGPGTRLTVL.

The chain is built from TRBV14 and TRBJ2-2; perhaps TRBD2 as D (6 bases). CDR1 and CDR2 (germline): SGHDN, FVKESK. CDR3 length: 15 amino acids. V lost 4 bases and J 1 base, leaving 10 bases between the germline ends. The CDR3, as DNA: TGTGCCAGCAGCCTCGATAGCGGGAACACCGGGGAGCTGTTTTTT. The encoded protein is CASSLDSGNTGELFF.

The chain uses TRBV6-5 and TRBJ2-5; D is undetermined. CDR3 length: 8 residues. From germline, CDR1 is MNHEY and CDR2 SVGAGI. Trimming cost V 7 bases and J 8 bases, with 2 bases left between them. The CDR3: CASKTQYF. The CDR3 DNA sequence: TGTGCCAGCAAAACCCAGTACTTC.

This clonotype was detected ten times or more. The gene calls are TRBV6-6 and TRBJ2-2; D is ambiguous. The V end was cut by 4 bases, the J end by 6 bases, with 12 bases between. Germline CDR1 and CDR2: MNHNY and SVGAGI (reference sequence). This CDR3 region has 14 residues. In DNA form, the CDR3 reads TGTGCCAGCAGTTCACGAGTCAGCGCCGGGGAGCTGTTTTTT. Translating it yields CASSSRVSAGELFF.

The rearrangement uses TRBV2 and TRBJ1-1, with D uncertain. CDR3 length equals 10 residues. Trimming took off 6 bases at V and 7 bases at J, with 6 bases between the two ends. The V gene's germline CDR1 is SNHLY and CDR2 FYNNEI. The CDR3 DNA sequence: TGTGCCAGCAGCCTGGGTGAAGCTTTCTTT. It encodes CASSLGEAFF.

This clonotype came up a few times. This chain joins TRBV7-2 and TRBJ1-1; perhaps TRBD1 as D (5 bases). CDR1 is SGHTA and CDR2 is FQGNSA in the germline V gene. Trimming stripped 2 bases from V and 11 bases from J, with 12 bases between. The CDR3 consists of 12 residues. CDR3 bases: TGTGCCAGCAGCTTATCCGGGGGGATGGCTTTCTTT. Translating gives CASSLSGGMAFF.

The rearrangement links TRBV7-9 to TRBJ1-4, with 11 bases that match TRBD1. Germline lookup yields CDR1 SEHNR and CDR2 FQNEAQ (reference sequence). The CDR3 runs to 17 residues. V dropped 4 bases and J dropped 0; count of bases not matched to a gene: 4. CDR3 loop: CASSSQGQGATNEKLFF. The CDR3 DNA follows: TGTGCCAGCAGCTCACAGGGACAGGGGGCAACTAATGAAAAACTGTTTTTT.

The V call is TRBV28, the J call TRBJ2-3; the D is unclear. V was pared by 1 base and J by 5 bases, with 7 bases between. This CDR3 comprises 13 residues. Germline V CDR1 and CDR2: MDHEN, SYDVKM. This chain's CDR3 is CASSLSGVDTQYF. CDR3 coding DNA: TGTGCCAGCAGTTTATCTGGGGTAGATACGCAGTATTTT.

This clonotype was seen only a few times. The rearrangement joins TRBV29-1 to TRBJ1-1; weak D call: TRBD1 (5 bases). The CDR3 extends over 15 amino acids. V gave up 1 base and J gave up 0 bases, with 12 bases separating them. Looked up from germline, CDR1 is SQVTM and CDR2 is ANQGSEA. The CDR3 coding sequence is TGCAGCGTTGAAGTGGCAGGGAGCATGAACACTGAAGCTTTCTTT. It encodes CSVEVAGSMNTEAFF.

This clonotype has ten or more counts. The V gene is TRBV28, the J gene TRBJ2-5, with D unresolved. The CDR3 contains 18 residues. Trimming left V 6 bases short and J 5 bases short, with 28 bases between. Germline CDR1 MDHEN, CDR2 SYDVKM. The CDR3 nucleotides are TGTGCCAGCAGCCTTAGGCGGTTGTGGCAGCCCTGGAAGGAGACCCAGTACTTC. Encoded protein: CASSLRRLWQPWKETQYF. The full variable domain, its missing parts supplied by reference TRBV28 and TRBJ2-5, is DVKVTQSSRYLVKRTGEKVFLECVQDMDHENMFWYRQDPGLGLRLIYFSYDVKMKEKGDIPEGYSVSREKKERFSLILESASTNQTSMYLCASSLRRLWQPWKETQYFGPGTRLLVL.

This clonotype was counted between two and nine times. The rearrangement uses TRBV20-1 and TRBJ2-7, with no clear D. The CDR3 spans 10 residues. Between the trimmed V and J ends, which lost 6 bases and 4 bases, there was a span of 7 bases. Germline V gene sequence: CDR1 DFQATT, CDR2 SNEGSKA (reference sequence). The CDR3 is CSAGNYEQYF. The CDR3 DNA is TGCAGTGCGGGAAATTACGAGCAGTACTTC.

In this sample, this clonotype turned up a few times. This rearrangement joins TRBV12-3 or TRBV12-4 to TRBJ2-2, with D perhaps TRBD1 (5 bases). V was clipped by 6 bases and J by 8 bases, with 16 bases between them. The length of the CDR3 is 14 residues. CDR3 amino acids: CASSRGQGKGELFF. In DNA form, the CDR3 reads TGTGCCAGCAGCCGCGGACAAGGGAAGGGGGAGCTGTTTTTT.

This clonotype was counted between two and nine times. This chain uses TRBV28 with TRBJ1-5; D perhaps matches TRBD1 (6 bases). CDR1 MDHEN and CDR2 SYDVKM come from the germline V gene. V was shortened by 7 bases and J by 0 bases, with 16 bases between the two germline ends. The CDR3 extends over 16 amino acids. In nucleotides, the CDR3 is TGTGCCAGCACCGATGGGGAGGGGGATAGCAATCAGCCCCAGCATTTT. Its translation is CASTDGEGDSNQPQHF.